This T cell receptor (beta chain) was found in a study of shared clonotypes between healthy human individuals. The CDR3 sequence is 14 residues long. Looked up from germline, CDR1 is MNHEY and CDR2 is SVGAGI. Losses at the gene ends were 6 bases for V and 5 bases for J; bases not matched to a gene: 10. Sequenced by immunoSEQ multiplex PCR; TCRdb stores in-frame clones only, minus some. The sample records over a million clones, roughly 74% being singletons. The sequenced material came from memory CD4+ T cells from PBMCs. Subset here: CD45RA-negative fraction. This clonotype originated in a man in his late teens or twenties in good health. Some clones in this sample may be carry-over from other donors' samples. The chain combines TRBV6-5 with TRBJ2-7; 7 positions match TRBD1. The CDR3 sequence is CASSKIDRVHEQYF. Written as DNA, the CDR3 is TGTGCCAGCAGCAAAATCGACAGGGTCCACGAGCAGTACTTC.